A selection of T cell receptor beta chains follows, all from one sample in a study of response to subunit inactivated influenza vaccine. MiXCR, run by TCRdb on the RT-PCR reads, gives a single entry per CDR3 protein. The sample consists of fewer than 750,000 distinct CDR3 sequences, 14% of them appearing once. The specimen comprised PBMCs from blood, sampled roughly 12 days after vaccination. Source of these receptors: a man in his fifties who received an inactivated influenza vaccine. The CDR3 runs from the conserved cysteine through the conserved F or W. A D gene is named only where the DNA matches it firmly. Part of the rows lack a size; the others show once, few, many or a class for expanded clones.

CDR3 length,V gene,D gene,J gene,clone size,CDR3 DNA,CDR3 protein
14,TRBV6-1,NA,TRBJ2-7,NA,TGTGCCAGCACTCGTTCAGGAGGTTCCTACGAGCAGTACTTC,CASTRSGGSYEQYF
13,TRBV20-1,NA,TRBJ2-5,many,TGCAGTGCTAGAGGGACACTCCAAGAGACCCAGTACTTC,CSARGTLQETQYF
15,TRBV5-1,NA,TRBJ2-2,few,TGCGCCAGCAGCTCGGACGGATCAAACACCGGGGAGCTGTTTTTT,CASSSDGSNTGELFF
14,TRBV7-2,NA,TRBJ2-1,few,TGTGCCAGCAGCCAGGACTATTCCTACAATGAGCAGTTCTTC,CASSQDYSYNEQFF
14,TRBV12-3/TRBV12-4,TRBD1,TRBJ1-5,few,TGTGCCAGCAGTTCCGGGACAGGGGAACGGCCCCAGCATTTT,CASSSGTGERPQHF
16,TRBV7-2,TRBD2,TRBJ2-7,few,TGTGCCAGCAGCACAACTGGACTAGCGGGAGCTTACGAGCAGTACTTC,CASSTTGLAGAYEQYF
15,TRBV5-1,NA,TRBJ2-5,few,TGCGCCAGCAGCTCCGGCGTGGGGGGACGAGAGACCCAGTACTTC,CASSSGVGGRETQYF
14,TRBV27,NA,TRBJ2-5,few,TGTGCCAGCAGATCCCAACCCAACGCGGAGACCCAGTACTTC,CASRSQPNAETQYF
18,TRBV4-1,NA,TRBJ1-6,NA,TGCGCCAGCAGCCGTCGGCCTGAAGGGGAATCCTATAATTCACCCCTCCACTTT,CASSRRPEGESYNSPLHF
16,TRBV3-1,NA,TRBJ2-5,NA,TGTGCCAGCAGCCAAGGGAGATCGGTTGTGGGAGAGACCCAGTACTTC,CASSQGRSVVGETQYF
14,TRBV20-1,NA,TRBJ1-5,few,TGCAGTGCTAGCTTTGGGCAGGGCAATCAGCCCCAGCATTTT,CSASFGQGNQPQHF
12,TRBV20-1,NA,TRBJ1-5,NA,TGCAGTGCTAGACTCAGAGGTCAGCCCCAGCATTTT,CSARLRGQPQHF
15,TRBV5-1,TRBD2,TRBJ2-7,NA,TGCGCCAGCAGCTTGGAGACTAGCGGGCAGTACGAGCAGTACTTC,CASSLETSGQYEQYF
13,TRBV2,TRBD1,TRBJ1-5,few,TGTGCCACCGAAGGACAGGGTGGTCAGCCCCAGCATTTT,CATEGQGGQPQHF
14,TRBV5-1,NA,TRBJ2-7,NA,TGCGCCAGCAGCATCGGCGCTGTCGATCGCGAGCAGTACTTC,CASSIGAVDREQYF
15,TRBV28,TRBD2,TRBJ2-2,few,TGTGCCAGCAGTCAACTAGCGGGAATTACCGGGGAGCTGTTTTTT,CASSQLAGITGELFF
14,TRBV7-2,NA,TRBJ1-5,few,TGTGCCAGCAGTCTCTCGGGGCCTGCCCAGCCCCAGCATTTT,CASSLSGPAQPQHF
15,TRBV27,NA,TRBJ1-2,few,TGTGCCAGCAGTTTATCGCGCAGGGACCCCTATGGCTACACCTTC,CASSLSRRDPYGYTF
16,TRBV7-2,NA,TRBJ1-6,many,TGTGCCAGCAGCCCCGAGGGGAGCTCCTATAATTCACCCCTCCACTTT,CASSPEGSSYNSPLHF
15,TRBV12-3/TRBV12-4,TRBD1,TRBJ2-2,NA,TGTGCCAGCAGGTGGACAGGGGCGAGAACCGGGGAGCTGTTTTTT,CASRWTGARTGELFF
17,TRBV10-3,TRBD2,TRBJ2-7,many,TGTGCCATCTCCCCGGGAGGGCTTTCCGCAGCCTCCTACGAGCAGTACTTC,CAISPGGLSAASYEQYF
13,TRBV14,NA,TRBJ2-1,few,TGTGCCAGCAGCCTTCCGGGACCCAATGAGCAGTTCTTC,CASSLPGPNEQFF
19,TRBV10-3,NA,TRBJ2-3,many,TGTGCCATCAGTGAGCCCAAGACCGGGACAATAATTGTGACAGATACGCAGTATTTT,CAISEPKTGTIIVTDTQYF
17,TRBV4-2,NA,TRBJ1-4,NA,TGTGCCAGCAGCCAAGAGTTCCCCGGGACGCGTAATGAAAAACTGTTTTTT,CASSQEFPGTRNEKLFF
18,TRBV5-1,TRBD2,TRBJ2-3,few,TGCGCCAGCAGCGGCCGAGGTAGCGGGGGTACCAACACAGATACGCAGTATTTT,CASSGRGSGGTNTDTQYF
15,TRBV7-9,NA,TRBJ2-1,many,TGTGCCAGCAGCTTAGAAGCGGGTTATTACAATGAGCAGTTCTTC,CASSLEAGYYNEQFF
17,TRBV4-1,TRBD2,TRBJ2-3,NA,TGCGCCAGCAGCCAGTACAACAGCGGGGGTTTCACAGATACGCAGTATTTT,CASSQYNSGGFTDTQYF
13,TRBV29-1,TRBD1,TRBJ2-5,NA,TGCAGCGTGGCGGGACAGGTGGTAGGGACCCAGTACTTC,CSVAGQVVGTQYF
15,TRBV20-1,NA,TRBJ2-3,NA,TGCAGTGCTACAAAACTAGGGGGGCTCACAGATACGCAGTATTTT,CSATKLGGLTDTQYF
16,TRBV12-3/TRBV12-4,NA,TRBJ2-5,few,TGTGCCAGCTCCCGAGGGGGGCGGGGGAACCAAGAGACCCAGTACTTC,CASSRGGRGNQETQYF
15,TRBV11-2,NA,TRBJ1-1,few,TGTGCCAGCAGCCCGGGGGGCAGCTTGAACACTGAAGCTTTCTTT,CASSPGGSLNTEAFF
14,TRBV5-1,NA,TRBJ1-2,few,TGCGCCAGCAGCTTGGCCACAGGGAAGAATGGCTACACCTTC,CASSLATGKNGYTF
13,TRBV25-1,NA,TRBJ2-5,few,TGTGCCAGCAGTGAAAACAACTGGCAGACCCAGTACTTC,CASSENNWQTQYF
16,TRBV7-6,TRBD2,TRBJ2-7,NA,TGTGCCAGCAGCTTAAGGCTGAGCGGGAGTCAATACGAGCAGTACTTC,CASSLRLSGSQYEQYF
15,TRBV20-1,TRBD2,TRBJ2-1,NA,TGCAGTGCTCCTAGACTAGCGCAGGCCTACAATGAGCAGTTCTTC,CSAPRLAQAYNEQFF
14,TRBV10-3,NA,TRBJ2-4,NA,TGTGCCATCAGTGAGGGCATATCCAAAAACATTCAGTACTTC,CAISEGISKNIQYF
13,TRBV21-1,NA,TRBJ2-7,few,TGTGCCAGCAGCAAAGCGCTGGCGGCCCGGTTGGACTTC,CASSKALAARLDF
15,TRBV27,NA,TRBJ2-1,NA,TGTGCCAGCAGTCTCCTCAGGGGAGTCTACAATGAGCAGTTCTTC,CASSLLRGVYNEQFF
16,TRBV27,NA,TRBJ2-1,NA,TGTGCCAGCAGTTTAATAGGCGGGGAGGCAAACAATGAGCAGTTCTTC,CASSLIGGEANNEQFF